A single sample gave rise to the 24 T cell receptor beta chains below, sequenced in a study of chemoradiotherapy in HPV16-positive cancers. TCRdb's table, derived via immunoSEQ multiplex PCR, lists solely in-frame clones and lacks some. The sample gives around 910 clones, 94% of which show up once; approximately 4.5% is in the top ten. The sequencing here drew on tumor tissue, taken from a patient who underwent chemoradiotherapy. Every receptor here comes from a human donor with HPV-associated anogenital cancer.

The CDR3: CASSQGSGGPDTQYF. The CDR3 DNA reads TGTGCCAGCAGCCAAGGGTCGGGGGGGCCAGATACGCAGTATTTT. This rearrangement joins TRBV4-2 to TRBJ2-3; 8 positions match TRBD2. V lost 1 base and J lost 4; bases outside the gene matches: 4. The CDR3 covers 15 residues. Looked up from germline, CDR1 is LGHNA and CDR2 is YNFKEQ.

CDR3 protein: CASSEDGRYGYTF. Here the CDR3 DNA reads TGTGCCAGCAGTGAAGATGGACGCTATGGCTACACCTTC. The rearrangement links TRBV6-1 to TRBJ1-2; D unresolved. V lost 1 base and J lost 4, with 7 bases in between. Per germline, CDR1 MNHNS and CDR2 SASEGT. The CDR3 sequence is 13 residues long.

The CDR3: CASSLGLAGVYEQYF. The CDR3 DNA follows: TGTGCCAGCAGTCTAGGACTAGCGGGGGTCTACGAGCAGTACTTC. The rearrangement uses TRBV9 and TRBJ2-7, with 13 bases fitting TRBD2. Germline lookup yields CDR1 SGDLS and CDR2 YYNGEE. The CDR3 is made up of 15 amino acids. The V and J ends lost 5 bases and 3 bases, in that order; junction bases with no gene match: 5.

The chain couples TRBV5-4 to TRBJ2-2; D might be TRBD2 (5 bases). The CDR3 consists of 18 residues. Between the trimmed V and J ends, which lost 1 base and 2 bases, there was a span of 18 bases. CDR1 is SGHNT, CDR2 YYREEE, per germline (reference sequence). The CDR3 reads CASSLSHLGKGNTGELFF. The CDR3 DNA is TGTGCCAGCAGCTTGTCTCATCTCGGGAAGGGTAACACCGGGGAGCTGTTTTTT.

The V gene is TRBV28, the J gene TRBJ2-1, with D hard to call. Germline loops: CDR1 MDHEN, CDR2 SYDVKM. V dropped 7 bases and J dropped 5 bases, with 15 bases sitting between them. CDR3 length equals 14 residues. The CDR3 DNA sequence: TGTGCCAGCACCCATCCCGTCGGCCACAATGAGCAGTTCTTC. This encodes CASTHPVGHNEQFF.

The chain couples TRBV28 to TRBJ1-1; D unresolved. The CDR3 is 17 residues long. The germline V and J ends were trimmed by 1 base and 4 bases, with 19 bases remaining between them. Germline CDR1 MDHEN, CDR2 SYDVKM. The DNA of the CDR3 is TGTGCCAGCAGTTTATTGAGGGTTCGGCACCCCGGCACTGAAGCTTTCTTT. This encodes CASSLLRVRHPGTEAFF.

This chain uses TRBV11-2 with TRBJ2-5; TRBD2 aligns across 11 bases. CDR1 is SGHAT and CDR2 is FQNNGV in the germline V gene. V was clipped by 5 bases and J by 4 bases; unmatched bases: 6. The CDR3 is 15 amino acids. CDR3: CASSKGLAEGETQYF. In DNA form, the CDR3 reads TGTGCCAGCAGCAAGGGACTAGCGGAGGGAGAGACCCAGTACTTC. Drawing the rest from reference TRBV11-2 and TRBJ2-5, the complete variable domain is EAGVAQSPRYKIIEKRQSVAFWCNPISGHATLYWYQQILGQGPKLLIQFQNNGVVDDSQLPKDRFSAERLKGVDSTLKIQPAKLEDSAVYLCASSKGLAEGETQYFGPGTRLLVL.

The gene calls are TRBV28 and TRBJ1-2, with TRBD1 matching over 7 bases. The CDR3 spans 12 residues. With 6 bases clipped from V and 8 bases from J, the junction kept 6 bases outside the gene matches. Germline V gene sequence: CDR1 MDHEN, CDR2 SYDVKM. Here the CDR3 DNA reads TGTGCCAGCAGCCTCGGGACAGAAGGCTACACCTTC. Amino acids: CASSLGTEGYTF.

The chain joins TRBV6-1 to TRBJ1-5; the D is unclear. V was pared by 0 bases and J by 4 bases, with 10 bases between. Germline V gene data show CDR1 as MNHNS and CDR2 as SASEGT. The length of the CDR3 is 15 residues. For the CDR3, the DNA is TGTGCCAGCAGTGAAGCGCTTGAAGGTAATCAGCCCCAGCATTTT. Its protein product is CASSEALEGNQPQHF.

The V gene is TRBV5-5, the J gene TRBJ2-5; D unclear. Germline lookup yields CDR1 SGHKS and CDR2 YYEKEE (reference sequence). V lost 1 base, J lost 3 bases, and 7 bases lay in between. The CDR3 sequence is 13 residues long. The CDR3 sequence: CASSLPGKETQYF. The CDR3 DNA is TGTGCCAGCAGCTTGCCTGGGAAAGAGACCCAGTACTTC.

The V call is TRBV18, the J call TRBJ2-5; 11 nucleotides match TRBD2. With 0 bases clipped from V and 2 bases from J, the junction kept 5 bases outside the gene matches. CDR3 length: 17 residues. Germline CDR1 and CDR2: KGHSH and LQKENI. The CDR3 here is CASSPPMTSGKQETQYF. The CDR3 DNA reads TGTGCCAGCTCACCACCAATGACTAGCGGGAAACAAGAGACCCAGTACTTC.

V and J are TRBV2 and TRBJ2-7; D is unclear. V was cut by 4 bases and J by 3 bases, with 19 bases left in between. Germline CDR1 is SNHLY and CDR2 is FYNNEI. This CDR3 is built from 16 residues. As DNA, the CDR3 is TGTGCCAGCAGTGCCCGGATTTTGCGGCAGAGCTACGAGCAGTACTTC. The encoded protein is CASSARILRQSYEQYF.

The count of this clone is one. The chain carries TRBV4-1 and TRBJ2-1; D remains unclear. This CDR3 has 14 amino acids. Looked up from germline, CDR1 is MGHRA and CDR2 is YSYEKL. The V gene lost 2 bases and the J gene lost 8 bases, with 13 bases spanning the gap. In nucleotides, the CDR3 is TGCGCCAGCAGCCAATCCGTAGTCGCTCATGAGCAGTTCTTC. Residues: CASSQSVVAHEQFF.

This chain connects TRBV7-9 to TRBJ2-1, with a weak D call TRBD1 (8 bases). Germline loops: CDR1 SEHNR, CDR2 FQNEAQ (reference sequence). CDR3 length: 17 residues. The V and J ends lost 5 bases and 5 bases respectively, with 22 bases between them. Here the CDR3 reads CASSNRGGERGDNEQFF. In DNA, the CDR3 is TGTGCCAGCAGCAACAGGGGGGGCGAGCGGGGAGACAATGAGCAGTTCTTC.

This clone came up a few times. V is TRBV7-2 and J is TRBJ2-1; D tentatively reads TRBD1 or TRBD2 (6 bases each). CDR3 length: 17 residues. V lost 3 bases to trimming and J lost 8 bases, with 23 bases between them. Germline V CDR1 and CDR2: SGHTA, FQGNSA. The CDR3 protein is CASSFSVNGGHSHEQFF. For the CDR3, the DNA is TGTGCCAGCAGCTTCTCCGTGAACGGGGGCCACTCCCATGAGCAGTTCTTC.

The chain has TRBV4-1 and TRBJ2-2; TRBD1 agrees at 7 bases. CDR3 length equals 15 residues. Looked up from germline, CDR1 is MGHRA and CDR2 is YSYEKL. The trim removed 3 bases at V and 5 bases at J, leaving 6 bases unmatched. This chain's CDR3 is CASSQAHRGTGELFF. In DNA, the CDR3 is TGCGCCAGCAGCCAGGCACACAGGGGAACCGGGGAGCTGTTTTTT.

This clone was observed a handful of times. The gene calls are TRBV28 and TRBJ1-1; D is uncertain. CDR1 is MDHEN, CDR2 SYDVKM, per germline. The CDR3 sequence is 11 residues long. V lost 8 bases and J 2 bases, leaving 6 bases between the germline ends. The CDR3 coding sequence is TGTGCCAGCGGACGCAACACTGAAGCTTTCTTT. It encodes CASGRNTEAFF. Full variable domain (outside the CDR3, taken from reference TRBV28 and TRBJ1-1): DVKVTQSSRYLVKRTGEKVFLECVQDMDHENMFWYRQDPGLGLRLIYFSYDVKMKEKGDIPEGYSVSREKKERFSLILESASTNQTSMYLCASGRNTEAFFGQGTRLTVV.

The chain has TRBV13 and TRBJ2-1; D not certain. V shed 0 bases and J shed 0 bases, with 9 bases lying between them. From germline, CDR1 is PRHDT and CDR2 FYEKMQ (reference sequence). The CDR3 loop spans 16 amino acids. The CDR3 is CASSLGTLSSYNEQFF. DNA of the CDR3: TGTGCCAGCAGCTTAGGGACCCTAAGCTCCTACAATGAGCAGTTCTTC.

This chain connects TRBV29-1 to TRBJ2-7, with 9 positions matching TRBD2. J lost 12 bases, V lost 1 base, and 10 bases had no gene match. This CDR3 is 13 amino acids long. Germline lookup yields CDR1 SQVTM and CDR2 ANQGSEA. CDR3 sequence: CSVEGTSEDFRYF. The CDR3 DNA is TGCAGCGTTGAAGGGACTAGCGAAGATTTTAGGTACTTC.

The V and J genes are TRBV19 and TRBJ2-7; possible D gene TRBD1, 6 bases. Germline CDR1 reads LNHDA; CDR2 reads SQIVND (reference sequence). This CDR3 has 13 amino acids. Trimming stripped 3 bases from V and 3 bases from J, with 9 bases between. The CDR3 loop is CASSMQGIYEQYF. The CDR3 DNA sequence: TGTGCCAGTAGTATGCAGGGGATCTACGAGCAGTACTTC. Full variable domain (outside the CDR3, taken from reference TRBV19 and TRBJ2-7): DGGITQSPKYLFRKEGQNVTLSCEQNLNHDAMYWYRQDPGQGLRLIYYSQIVNDFQKGDIAEGYSVSREKKESFPLTVTSAQKNPTAFYLCASSMQGIYEQYFGPGTRLTVT.

The chain carries TRBV6-6 and TRBJ2-1; D is perhaps TRBD2 (5 bases). There are 14 residues in the CDR3. Germline CDR1 MNHNY, CDR2 SVGAGI (reference sequence). Deletions cut 0 bases from V and 6 bases from J, with 9 bases between. CDR3 nucleotides: TGTGCCAGCAGTTACTCGATGGAGGCCAATGAGCAGTTCTTC. The encoded protein is CASSYSMEANEQFF.

DNA for the CDR3: TGCAGTGCTCCTGGGGGAAACACCATATATTTT. This encodes CSAPGGNTIYF. This chain uses TRBV20-1 with TRBJ1-3; D gene ambiguous. The CDR3 consists of 11 residues. CDR1 DFQATT and CDR2 SNEGSKA come from the germline V gene (reference sequence). Trimming took off 5 bases at V and 4 bases at J, with 6 bases between the two ends.

The rearrangement joins TRBV4-1 to TRBJ1-3, with no clear D. The CDR3 has 15 amino acids. The V end lost 3 bases, the J end lost 0 bases, and 9 bases lay between the germline ends. Germline assignment: CDR1 MGHRA and CDR2 YSYEKL. The CDR3 region is CASSQRGDSGNTIYF. CDR3 bases: TGCGCCAGCAGCCAGCGGGGAGACTCTGGAAACACCATATATTTT.

J is TRBJ2-3 and V is TRBV25-1; possibly TRBD1 for D (5 bases). The CDR3 runs to 17 residues. V was cut by 3 bases and J by 0 bases, with 16 bases left in between. Germline assignment: CDR1 MGHDK and CDR2 SYGVNS. The CDR3 DNA reads as TGTGCCAGCAGTGAGTCAGCGATCAGGGCGAGCACAGATACGCAGTATTTT. It encodes CASSESAIRASTDTQYF. Full variable domain (rest looked up from reference TRBV25-1 and TRBJ2-3): EADIYQTPRYLVIGTGKKITLECSQTMGHDKMYWYQQDPGMELHLIHYSYGVNSTEKGDLSSESTVSRIRTEHFPLTLESARPSHTSQYLCASSESAIRASTDTQYFGPGTRLTVL.